Below, 21 T cell receptor beta chains from the same sample are listed, as sequenced in a study of cytomegalovirus exposure and HLA in healthy donors. The study ran its PCR with 60 Vbeta and 13 Jbeta primers. Profiled with immunoSEQ multiplex PCR; TCRdb holds only in-frame clones, not every one. This repertoire shows some 130,000 clones, approximately 80% found once; its top ten account for 2% to 3%. The sample taken for sequencing was PBMCs. The source is a man aged 30 to 45 in good health and CMV-seronegative.

The chain combines TRBV7-9 with TRBJ2-5, with D tentatively TRBD1 (6 bases). Per germline, CDR1 SEHNR and CDR2 FQNEAQ (reference sequence). This CDR3 comprises 14 residues. Trimming took 4 bases from V and 1 from J, leaving 10 bases between them. CDR3 DNA sequence: TGTGCCAGCAGCTCCAGGGGAGTCCAAGAGACCCAGTACTTC. This sequence encodes CASSSRGVQETQYF.

CDR3 DNA: TGTGCCAGCAGCCCGAGACAGAACACTGAAGCTTTCTTT. Translated, it gives CASSPRQNTEAFF. V is TRBV7-3 and J is TRBJ1-1; no definite D call. The V end lost 5 bases, the J end lost 1 base, and 8 bases lay between the germline ends. Germline V CDR1 and CDR2: SGHTA, FQGTGA. This CDR3 comprises 13 residues.

The chain couples TRBV19 to TRBJ2-3; D remains ambiguous. The CDR3 consists of 15 residues. V shed 6 bases and J shed 1 base, with 14 bases lying between them. Germline V lookup: CDR1 LNHDA, CDR2 SQIVND (reference sequence). CDR3 region: CASRLRPRGTDTQYF. The CDR3 nucleotides read TGTGCCAGTAGACTGAGGCCTCGGGGCACAGATACGCAGTATTTT.

In its sample, this clone was seen a few times. The chain carries TRBV5-1 and TRBJ1-1; D call uncertain. The germline V gene encodes CDR1 SGHRS and CDR2 YFSETQ. This CDR3 spans 13 amino acids. V was trimmed by 4 bases and J by 4 bases, leaving 11 bases between them. The CDR3 spells CASSPGGSTEAFF. As DNA, the CDR3 is TGCGCCAGCAGCCCGGGAGGGAGCACTGAAGCTTTCTTT.

V is TRBV19 and J is TRBJ2-1; a weak D match, TRBD2 (5 bases). Germline lookup yields CDR1 LNHDA and CDR2 SQIVND (reference sequence). V lost 1 base to trimming and J lost 1 base, with 14 bases between them. There are 17 residues in the CDR3. The CDR3 sequence: CASSIVSGLRSYNEQFF. CDR3 nucleotides: TGTGCCAGTAGTATAGTTTCGGGGTTGAGGTCCTACAATGAGCAGTTCTTC.

This chain uses TRBV6-1 with TRBJ1-5; TRBD1 agrees at 7 bases. CDR1 and CDR2 from the germline V gene are MNHNS and SASEGT. The V segment lost 3 bases and the J segment 4 bases; nucleotides outside the gene matches: 6. This CDR3 is built from 15 residues. In DNA, the CDR3 is TGTGCCAGCAGTGACCGGGACAGAATAAATCAGCCCCAGCATTTT. Its translation is CASSDRDRINQPQHF.

The chain couples TRBV6-5 to TRBJ1-3; D is perhaps TRBD1 (6 bases). Looked up from germline, CDR1 is MNHEY and CDR2 is SVGAGI. The CDR3 is 16 residues long. V was cut by 0 bases and J by 4 bases, with 13 bases left in between. CDR3 bases: TGTGCCAGCAGTTACTCCCCCTTTGGACAGGGAAACACCATATATTTT. It translates to CASSYSPFGQGNTIYF.

The chain couples TRBV19 to TRBJ2-2, with 12 bases aligning to TRBD1. CDR1 is LNHDA and CDR2 is SQIVND in the germline V gene (reference sequence). V gave up 6 bases and J gave up 7 bases; unmatched junction bases: 15. The CDR3 totals 18 residues. CDR3 protein: CASRLRPGQGAGSGELFF. In nucleotides, the CDR3 is TGTGCCAGTAGGCTAAGGCCGGGACAGGGGGCAGGCAGCGGGGAGCTGTTTTTT. Full variable domain (rest looked up from reference TRBV19 and TRBJ2-2): DGGITQSPKYLFRKEGQNVTLSCEQNLNHDAMYWYRQDPGQGLRLIYYSQIVNDFQKGDIAEGYSVSREKKESFPLTVTSAQKNPTAFYLCASRLRPGQGAGSGELFFGEGSRLTVL.

This clone has just a few counts. The chain joins TRBV4-1 to TRBJ1-1; D is possibly TRBD1 (5 bases). V was trimmed by 5 bases and J by 1 base, leaving 14 bases between them. CDR1 and CDR2 from the germline V gene are MGHRA and YSYEKL. CDR3 length: 15 residues. The CDR3 is CASSGRGRANTEAFF. CDR3 sequence (DNA): TGCGCCAGCAGCGGAAGGGGCAGGGCGAACACTGAAGCTTTCTTT.

The chain employs TRBV19 and TRBJ1-5; 7 nucleotides agree with TRBD1. CDR3 length: 17 residues. V dropped 7 bases and J dropped 0; count of bases not matched to a gene: 12. Germline CDR1 LNHDA, CDR2 SQIVND (reference sequence). This CDR3 is CASKGTAASYSNQPQHF. CDR3 bases: TGTGCCAGTAAAGGGACAGCCGCTTCTTATAGCAATCAGCCCCAGCATTTT. The whole variable domain, filled in from reference TRBV19 and TRBJ1-5, reads DGGITQSPKYLFRKEGQNVTLSCEQNLNHDAMYWYRQDPGQGLRLIYYSQIVNDFQKGDIAEGYSVSREKKESFPLTVTSAQKNPTAFYLCASKGTAASYSNQPQHFGDGTRLSIL.

This chain joins TRBV5-1 and TRBJ2-1; TRBD2 matches at 12 bases. Germline CDR1 SGHRS, CDR2 YFSETQ. CDR3 size: 17 residues. V was clipped by 5 bases and J by 0 bases; unmatched bases: 6. CDR3 protein: CASRATSGRLSYNEQFF. CDR3 DNA sequence: TGCGCCAGCAGGGCGACTAGCGGGAGACTCTCCTACAATGAGCAGTTCTTC.

The V gene is TRBV5-1, the J gene TRBJ1-2; the match to TRBD1 covers 7 bases. Germline V CDR1 and CDR2: SGHRS, YFSETQ. The trim removed 5 bases at V and 2 bases at J, leaving 3 bases unmatched. CDR3 length: 13 amino acids. In DNA, the CDR3 is TGCGCCAGCAGTGTAGGGGGCAACTATGGCTACACCTTC. It codes for CASSVGGNYGYTF. The variable domain in full, completed from reference TRBV5-1 and TRBJ1-2, reads KAGVTQTPRYLIKTRGQQVTLSCSPISGHRSVSWYQQTPGQGLQFLFEYFSETQRNKGNFPGRFSGRQFSNSRSEMNVSTLELGDSALYLCASSVGGNYGYTFGSGTRLTVV.

The rearrangement joins TRBV23-1 to TRBJ1-5, with 7 positions matching TRBD1. TRBV23-1 is flagged as an ORF with uncertain function. The V segment lost 4 bases and the J segment 2 bases; nucleotides outside the gene matches: 11. The CDR3 extends over 17 amino acids. CDR3 coding DNA: TGCGCCAGCAGTCGCCTAAGACAGGGACAGCGCAATCAGCCCCAGCATTTT. Its translation: CASSRLRQGQRNQPQHF.

V and J are TRBV7-2 and TRBJ2-7, with 11 bases aligning to TRBD2. Germline CDR1 reads SGHTA; CDR2 reads FQGNSA. This CDR3 comprises 18 residues. With 1 base clipped from V and 5 bases from J, the junction kept 13 bases outside the gene matches. The CDR3 coding sequence is TGTGCCAGCAGCTTAGAAGCTAGCGGGAGGAGACAACCCCACGAGCAGTACTTC. Translating it yields CASSLEASGRRQPHEQYF.

V is TRBV9 and J is TRBJ2-1; D is possibly TRBD1 (6 bases). This CDR3 has 14 residues. V was cut by 4 bases and J by 4 bases, with 12 bases left in between. Germline V gives CDR1 SGDLS, CDR2 YYNGEE. The chain's CDR3 is CASSSDTGYNEQFF. The CDR3 nucleotides read TGTGCCAGCAGCTCGGACACAGGGTACAATGAGCAGTTCTTC.

This clone was recorded a few times. V is TRBV4-2 and J is TRBJ1-1, with a weak D call TRBD1 (6 bases). CDR3 length equals 16 residues. Trimming took 2 bases from V and 0 from J, leaving 13 bases between them. Germline V gene sequence: CDR1 LGHNA, CDR2 YNFKEQ. The CDR3 region is CASSQYQGPVNTEAFF. The CDR3 bases are TGTGCCAGCAGCCAATACCAGGGGCCCGTGAACACTGAAGCTTTCTTT.

This clone has a single count. This sequence joins TRBV9 and TRBJ2-5, with D unresolved. Trimming stripped 2 bases from V and 2 bases from J, with 7 bases between. The length of the CDR3 is 13 residues. Germline lookup yields CDR1 SGDLS and CDR2 YYNGEE. CDR3 amino acids: CASSVQNQETQYF. In DNA form, the CDR3 reads TGTGCCAGCAGCGTGCAGAATCAAGAGACCCAGTACTTC.

V is TRBV12-5 and J is TRBJ2-3; 8 nucleotides agree with TRBD1. The length of the CDR3 is 13 residues. V was clipped by 11 bases and J by 5 bases; unmatched bases: 9. Looked up from germline, CDR1 is LGHNT and CDR2 is FRNRAP. The CDR3 region has the DNA TGTGCTGCAACAGGGGGTCCTGGAGATACGCAGTATTTT. This sequence encodes CAATGGPGDTQYF.

This chain links TRBV13 with TRBJ2-7, with D tentatively TRBD1 (7 bases). The CDR3 has 14 amino acids. The germline CDR1 and CDR2 sequences are PRHDT and FYEKMQ (reference sequence). The V gene lost 2 bases and the J gene lost 3 bases, with 11 bases spanning the gap. The CDR3 coding sequence is TGTGCCAGCAGCTTAATGCGGGACAGCTACGAGCAGTACTTC. This encodes CASSLMRDSYEQYF.

About this clone: Its ends do not fully match the called genes, so a read error is possible. The chain has TRBV6-5 and TRBJ1-2; D gene unclear. The germline V gene encodes CDR1 MNHEY and CDR2 SVGAGI. CDR3 length: 12 amino acids. The DNA for the CDR3 is TGTTCCAGCACCCGGGGAGTCCTTGGCTACACCTTC. This gives the protein CSSTRGVLGYTF.

This chain joins TRBV28 and TRBJ1-2; 7 bases map to TRBD1. The CDR3 is 15 amino acids. The germline CDR1 and CDR2 sequences are MDHEN and SYDVKM. The trim removed 5 bases at V and 6 bases at J, leaving 12 bases unmatched. This CDR3 is CASSAYRTGADGYTF. The CDR3 DNA is TGTGCCAGCAGTGCCTACAGGACAGGTGCGGATGGCTACACCTTC.